The 21 T cell receptor beta chains given below trace back to one sample, sequenced in a study of cytomegalovirus exposure and HLA in healthy donors. In the PCR, 60 Vbeta and 13 Jbeta primers were used. The protocol was immunoSEQ multiplex PCR, while the TCRdb copy is restricted to in-frame clones and leaves out a portion. The sample includes fewer than 200,000 clones, approximately 80% of them seen just once. The sample taken for sequencing was PBMCs. The receptors were gathered from a woman in her late teens or twenties in good health and CMV-seropositive.

The chain employs TRBV5-4 and TRBJ2-3; TRBD2 aligns across 12 bases. The J segment lost 4 bases and the V segment lost 2 bases, leaving 5 bases of the junction unmatched. The germline gives CDR1 SGHNT, CDR2 YYREEE (reference sequence). This CDR3 spans 16 amino acids. This CDR3 reads CASSFPLAGGSDTQYF. The CDR3 DNA follows: TGTGCCAGCAGCTTCCCACTAGCGGGGGGCTCAGATACGCAGTATTTT.

With respect to this clone: One end of the junction does not line up with germline, which may come from a read error. Other nucleotide sequences from this sample produce the same CDR3. The chain carries TRBV6-5 and TRBJ1-3; D call uncertain. CDR1 and CDR2 from the germline V gene are MNHEY and SVGAGI. The CDR3 loop spans 15 amino acids. The CDR3 protein is CASSERAHAGNTIYF. CDR3 DNA sequence: TGTGCTAGCAGCGAGAGGGCTCACGCTGGAAACACCATATATTTT.

The rearrangement joins TRBV10-3 to TRBJ2-7; 12 bases agree with TRBD2. This CDR3 contains 16 residues. The germline gives CDR1 ENHRY, CDR2 SYGVKD. Trimming at V came to 6 bases and at J to 2 bases, leaving 8 bases not matched to a gene. The CDR3 spells CAIRASGGESPYEQYF. CDR3 coding DNA: TGTGCCATCAGAGCTAGCGGGGGGGAATCTCCCTACGAGCAGTACTTC.

The rearrangement links TRBV28 to TRBJ2-1, with TRBD2 matching over 8 bases. CDR1 is MDHEN and CDR2 is SYDVKM in the germline V gene. J was trimmed by 8 bases and V by 5 bases; bases with no gene match: 14. The CDR3 extends over 16 amino acids. The CDR3 reads CASSGPQSGGYDEQFF. Here the CDR3 DNA reads TGTGCCAGCAGTGGCCCCCAAAGCGGGGGTTACGATGAGCAGTTCTTC.

This chain joins TRBV28 and TRBJ1-5; D call uncertain. The CDR3 extends over 14 amino acids. Deletions cut 6 bases from V and 5 bases from J, with 14 bases between. Per the germline V gene, CDR1 is MDHEN and CDR2 is SYDVKM. As DNA, the CDR3 is TGTGCCAGCAGACCCGGGATCGTCTATCAGCCCCAGCATTTT. It codes for CASRPGIVYQPQHF.

This clone has only a few counts. This chain links TRBV6-1 with TRBJ2-1; 10 bases map to TRBD1. Germline V lookup: CDR1 MNHNS, CDR2 SASEGT. This CDR3 region has 15 residues. V lost 5 bases to trimming and J lost 3 bases; unmatched junction nucleotides: 4. CDR3 sequence: CASSPGQGGYNEQFF. Written as DNA, the CDR3 is TGTGCCAGCAGTCCTGGACAGGGGGGCTACAATGAGCAGTTCTTC.

The chain carries TRBV5-1 and TRBJ1-3; no clear D. The CDR3 covers 14 residues. CDR1 is SGHRS, CDR2 YFSETQ, per germline. The V end was cut by 0 bases, the J end by 4 bases, with 8 bases between. Written as DNA, the CDR3 is TGCGCCAGCAGCTTGGAATCAGGAGGAAACACCATATATTTT. The encoded protein is CASSLESGGNTIYF.

The chain couples TRBV11-3 to TRBJ1-1, with no clear D. Germline V gene data show CDR1 as SGHNT and CDR2 as YENEEA. V lost 5 bases and J 1 base, leaving 8 bases between the germline ends. The CDR3 has 13 amino acids. The CDR3 DNA is TGTGCCAGCAGCGAAAACAGGAACACTGAAGCTTTCTTT. Its protein product is CASSENRNTEAFF.

The chain couples TRBV5-5 to TRBJ2-1; D ambiguous. In germline, CDR1 is SGHKS, CDR2 YYEKEE (reference sequence). Deletions cut 0 bases from V and 10 bases from J, with 5 bases between. This CDR3 comprises 11 residues. The CDR3 loop is CASSLDLEQFF. CDR3 in DNA: TGTGCCAGCAGCTTGGATCTCGAGCAGTTCTTC.

The chain carries TRBV7-9 and TRBJ2-7; the match to TRBD1 covers 7 bases. CDR3 length equals 16 residues. The germline CDR1 and CDR2 sequences are SEHNR and FQNEAQ (reference sequence). The ends lost 5 bases at V and 2 bases at J; junction bases unmatched: 12. In DNA form, the CDR3 reads TGTGCCAGCAGCACCCAGCCGGGACAGAAAACCTACGAGCAGTACTTC. Translating it yields CASSTQPGQKTYEQYF. Drawing the rest from reference TRBV7-9 and TRBJ2-7, the complete variable domain is DTGVSQNPRHKITKRGQNVTFRCDPISEHNRLYWYRQTLGQGPEFLTYFQNEAQLEKSRLLSDRFSAERPKGSFSTLEIQRTEQGDSAMYLCASSTQPGQKTYEQYFGPGTRLTVT.

V gene TRBV5-1 combines with J gene TRBJ1-3; D may be TRBD1 (6 bases). V was shortened by 4 bases and J by 2 bases, with 16 bases between the two germline ends. The CDR3 has 16 residues. Per the germline V gene, CDR1 is SGHRS and CDR2 is YFSETQ. Here the CDR3 DNA reads TGCGCCAGCAGCCAACAGGGACTAGGTACTGGAAACACCATATATTTT. This gives the protein CASSQQGLGTGNTIYF.

This clone was observed a few times. This chain connects TRBV27 to TRBJ2-7, with 7 bases that match TRBD1. The CDR3 runs to 13 residues. J was trimmed by 2 bases and V by 8 bases; bases with no gene match: 6. The germline V gene encodes CDR1 MNHEY and CDR2 SMNVEV (reference sequence). For the CDR3, the DNA is TGTGCCAGCTCCAAACAGGGGCCCTACGAGCAGTACTTC. It translates to CASSKQGPYEQYF.

The genes are TRBV28 and TRBJ1-4; D gene unclear. The CDR3 extends over 14 amino acids. CDR1 and CDR2 (germline): MDHEN, SYDVKM. The V and J ends lost 3 bases and 8 bases respectively, with 13 bases between them. CDR3 protein: CASSFRGDEEKLFF. CDR3 DNA: TGTGCCAGCAGTTTCCGAGGAGACGAAGAAAAACTGTTTTTT. Full variable domain (rest looked up from reference TRBV28 and TRBJ1-4): DVKVTQSSRYLVKRTGEKVFLECVQDMDHENMFWYRQDPGLGLRLIYFSYDVKMKEKGDIPEGYSVSREKKERFSLILESASTNQTSMYLCASSFRGDEEKLFFGSGTQLSVL.

The rearrangement uses TRBV19 and TRBJ1-5; D perhaps matches TRBD1 (5 bases). The CDR3 runs 14 residues. The germline V gene has CDR1 LNHDA and CDR2 SQIVND (reference sequence). V lost 7 bases and J 3 bases, leaving 13 bases between the germline ends. CDR3 in DNA: TGTGCCAGTAAGGACATGGAGACCAATCAGCCCCAGCATTTT. Translation gives CASKDMETNQPQHF.

Only one count was recorded for this clone. This chain connects TRBV7-8 to TRBJ2-1; D call uncertain. The CDR3 is made up of 11 amino acids. Trimming took off 8 bases at V and 9 bases at J, with 11 bases between the two ends. The germline CDR1 and CDR2 sequences are SGHVS and FQNEAQ. The CDR3 coding sequence is TGTGCCAGCTCCGGGTCGGGTGAGCAGTTCTTC. It codes for CASSGSGEQFF.

This clone has a single count. This chain connects TRBV7-8 to TRBJ2-2; D is possibly TRBD1 (6 bases). The length of the CDR3 is 16 residues. Trimming stripped 0 bases from V and 5 bases from J, with 13 bases between. The germline V gene encodes CDR1 SGHVS and CDR2 FQNEAQ. The DNA for the CDR3 is TGTGCCAGCAGCTTAGCGGTACAGGGTGTGACCGGGGAGCTGTTTTTT. As protein: CASSLAVQGVTGELFF. Filled out from reference TRBV7-8 and TRBJ2-2, the complete variable domain reads GAGVSQSPRYKVAKRGQDVALRCDPISGHVSLFWYQQALGQGPEFLTYFQNEAQLDKSGLPSDRFFAERPEGSVSTLKIQRTQQEDSAVYLCASSLAVQGVTGELFFGEGSRLTVL.

The chain employs TRBV28 and TRBJ2-7; D is uncertain. The V end lost 3 bases, the J end lost 6 bases, and 12 bases lay between the germline ends. From germline, CDR1 is MDHEN and CDR2 SYDVKM. This CDR3 contains 13 residues. CDR3 nucleotide sequence: TGTGCCAGCAGTTTCGCCTCCACTTCCGAGCAGTACTTC. Protein: CASSFASTSEQYF.

The J gene is TRBJ2-7, the V gene TRBV27; 10 bases match TRBD1. The germline CDR1 and CDR2 sequences are MNHEY and SMNVEV (reference sequence). V trimming: 6 bases; J trimming: 4 bases; junction bases outside the gene matches: 6. The CDR3 totals 14 residues. The CDR3 loop reads CASRLRQGAYEQYF. In nucleotides, the CDR3 is TGTGCCAGCAGGCTACGACAGGGGGCGTACGAGCAGTACTTC.

The V call is TRBV19, the J call TRBJ1-4; D remains unclear. The CDR3 totals 12 residues. Deletions cut 3 bases from V and 8 bases from J, with 7 bases between. The V gene's germline CDR1 is LNHDA and CDR2 SQIVND (reference sequence). As DNA, the CDR3 is TGTGCCAGTAGTATGTCGGTCGAAAAACTGTTTTTT. Protein product: CASSMSVEKLFF.

This clone has just one count. J is TRBJ1-4 and V is TRBV5-1; D ambiguous. CDR1 and CDR2 from the germline V gene are SGHRS and YFSETQ. This CDR3 contains 15 residues. The germline V and J ends were trimmed by 0 bases and 3 bases, with 9 bases remaining between them. CDR3 residues: CASSLGGESNEKLFF. The CDR3 DNA follows: TGCGCCAGCAGCTTGGGCGGGGAGTCTAATGAAAAACTGTTTTTT.

CDR3 DNA: TGTGCCAGCAGCCAGCTAGCGGGGGGGCCCGATGAGCAGTTCTTC. Amino acid sequence: CASSQLAGGPDEQFF. This rearrangement joins TRBV2 to TRBJ2-1, with TRBD2 identical over 12 bases. Germline CDR1 and CDR2: SNHLY and FYNNEI. V lost 6 bases, J lost 8 bases, and 8 bases stayed unmatched. There are 15 residues in the CDR3.